These 21 T cell receptor beta chains came from one sample sequenced in a study of blood T cell repertoires in COVID-19. Clones were sequenced by immunoSEQ multiplex PCR, and TCRdb holds only the in-frame ones, with some missing. The sample has about 140,000 clones, approximately 80% seen once. Material: peripheral blood. The receptor set was obtained from a man in his 60s who had recovered from COVID-19.

The V and J genes are TRBV4-2 and TRBJ1-5, with D possibly TRBD1 on 5 matching bases. Germline V gene sequence: CDR1 LGHNA, CDR2 YNFKEQ. The CDR3 contains 15 residues. The germline V and J ends were trimmed by 5 bases and 0 bases, with 11 bases remaining between them. CDR3 bases: TGTGCCAGCAGCGATTTCAGGGTTAGCAATCAGCCCCAGCATTTT. This codes for CASSDFRVSNQPQHF.

The chain has TRBV27 and TRBJ2-7; 11 bases match TRBD1. Germline values: CDR1 MNHEY, CDR2 SMNVEV (reference sequence). The CDR3 sequence is 15 residues long. Trimming at V came to 8 bases and at J to 3 bases, leaving 9 bases not matched to a gene. CDR3 sequence reads: CASRVRDRGFYEQYF. CDR3 nucleotides: TGTGCCAGCCGCGTCCGGGACAGGGGGTTCTACGAGCAGTACTTC.

This clone was found once. The chain has TRBV24-1 and TRBJ2-2; D gene unclear. Per the germline V gene, CDR1 is KGHDR and CDR2 is SFDVKD. V was trimmed by 5 bases and J by 4 bases, leaving 10 bases between them. This CDR3 has 14 residues. CDR3 protein: CATSGGAFTGELFF. CDR3 bases: TGTGCCACCAGTGGAGGCGCCTTCACCGGGGAGCTGTTTTTT.

V and J are TRBV5-4 and TRBJ1-3; TRBD1 matches at 7 bases. Germline-derived CDR1 and CDR2 are SGHNT and YYREEE (reference sequence). V trimming: 4 bases; J trimming: 0 bases; junction bases outside the gene matches: 7. The CDR3 spans 16 residues. The CDR3 bases are TGTGCCAGCAGCCTACGGACAGGCGGCTCTGGAAACACCATATATTTT. It encodes CASSLRTGGSGNTIYF.

V usage is TRBV7-3 and J usage is TRBJ1-2; 7 bases agree with TRBD1. Germline CDR1 and CDR2: SGHTA and FQGTGA. The V gene end was trimmed by 4 bases and the J gene end by 8 bases; junction bases not matched to a gene: 10. This CDR3 is 14 amino acids long. The DNA of the CDR3 is TGTGCCAGCAGCTCCTCCGGGACAGTGGACGGCTACACCTTC. This encodes CASSSSGTVDGYTF. Based on the CDR3 plus reference TRBV7-3 and TRBJ1-2, the full variable domain is GAGVSQTPSNKVTEKGKYVELRCDPISGHTALYWYRQSLGQGPEFLIYFQGTGAADDSGLPNDRFFAVRPEGSVSTLKIQRTERGDSAVYLCASSSSGTVDGYTFGSGTRLTVV.

The chain uses TRBV28 and TRBJ2-7; 8 positions match TRBD2. The J segment lost 2 bases and the V segment lost 6 bases, leaving 12 bases of the junction unmatched. The CDR3 loop spans 16 amino acids. Germline-derived CDR1 and CDR2 are MDHEN and SYDVKM. CDR3 in DNA: TGTGCCAGCAGGATCCTAGGTACCGGGGGGGCCTACGAGCAGTACTTC. It codes for CASRILGTGGAYEQYF.

V usage is TRBV19 and J usage is TRBJ2-7; D is unclear. V lost 4 bases, J lost 4 bases, and 11 bases lay in between. This CDR3 region has 13 residues. CDR1 and CDR2 (germline): LNHDA, SQIVND (reference sequence). This CDR3 reads CASSKEASYEQYF. The CDR3 DNA sequence: TGTGCCAGTAGTAAAGAGGCAAGTTACGAGCAGTACTTC. Filled out from reference TRBV19 and TRBJ2-7, the complete variable domain reads DGGITQSPKYLFRKEGQNVTLSCEQNLNHDAMYWYRQDPGQGLRLIYYSQIVNDFQKGDIAEGYSVSREKKESFPLTVTSAQKNPTAFYLCASSKEASYEQYFGPGTRLTVT.

The chain uses TRBV20-1 and TRBJ2-1, with D perhaps TRBD2 (5 bases). The length of the CDR3 is 11 residues. Trimming removed 6 bases at V and 16 bases at J, with 19 bases between. CDR1 is DFQATT, CDR2 SNEGSKA, per germline (reference sequence). Here the CDR3 reads CSAGNEGSGFF. The CDR3 DNA is TGCAGTGCCGGGAACGAAGGGAGTGGTTTCTTC.

This clone was seen just once. The chain uses TRBV5-4 and TRBJ2-3, with 8 bases matching TRBD2. Germline assignment: CDR1 SGHNT and CDR2 YYREEE (reference sequence). Germline trimming cut 0 bases from V and 4 bases from J; bases unmatched to any gene: 7. The CDR3 length is 16 residues. The CDR3: CASSLGLVGGADTQYF. The CDR3 nucleotides are TGTGCCAGCAGCTTGGGTCTAGTCGGGGGGGCAGATACGCAGTATTTT.

This clone was picked up one time. The chain uses TRBV28 and TRBJ1-2, with TRBD1 matching over 7 bases. The CDR3 length is 18 residues. Germline lookup yields CDR1 MDHEN and CDR2 SYDVKM. Losses at the gene ends were 2 bases for V and 2 bases for J; bases not matched to a gene: 14. CDR3 sequence reads: CASSLRGTVHLANYGYTF. The DNA for the CDR3 is TGTGCCAGCAGTTTACGTGGGACAGTGCACCTTGCGAACTATGGCTACACCTTC.

V gene TRBV24-1 combines with J gene TRBJ2-7; TRBD2 matches 12 bases. Germline V gene sequence: CDR1 KGHDR, CDR2 SFDVKD. J was trimmed by 3 bases and V by 4 bases; bases with no gene match: 3. CDR3 length: 15 amino acids. As DNA, the CDR3 is TGTGCCACCAGTGACCCGACTAGCGGGAGCTACGAGCAGTACTTC. It yields the protein CATSDPTSGSYEQYF.

CDR3 coding DNA: TGTGCCAGTACCCACGTGGACTGGAATCAGCCCCAGCATTTT. This sequence encodes CASTHVDWNQPQHF. The genes are TRBV19 and TRBJ1-5, with D unresolved. Germline CDR1 is LNHDA and CDR2 is SQIVND (reference sequence). The CDR3 totals 14 residues. V was cut by 7 bases and J by 4 bases, with 14 bases left in between.

The chain links TRBV24-1 to TRBJ1-1; maybe TRBD1 (5 bases). This CDR3 has 14 amino acids. The germline V gene has CDR1 KGHDR and CDR2 SFDVKD. The V and J ends lost 8 bases and 2 bases respectively, with 14 bases between them. CDR3 region: CATTTGRGNTEAFF. Written as DNA, the CDR3 is TGTGCCACCACTACCGGGAGGGGCAACACTGAAGCTTTCTTT.

The V and J genes are TRBV9 and TRBJ2-1, with TRBD2 matching over 16 bases. The trim removed 2 bases at V and 5 bases at J, leaving 4 bases unmatched. Germline V gene sequence: CDR1 SGDLS, CDR2 YYNGEE. The CDR3 runs to 17 residues. CDR3: CASSVRGLAGGNNEQFF. The CDR3 DNA sequence: TGTGCCAGCAGCGTCCGGGGACTAGCGGGGGGGAACAATGAGCAGTTCTTC.

The gene calls are TRBV28 and TRBJ1-2, with D hard to call. This CDR3 spans 15 amino acids. Trimming removed 1 base at V and 4 bases at J, with 13 bases between. CDR1 and CDR2 from the germline V gene are MDHEN and SYDVKM. CDR3 nucleotide sequence: TGTGCCAGCAGTTTATTGGAGAGGTCCCTCTATGGCTACACCTTC. Its protein product is CASSLLERSLYGYTF.

With regard to this clone: Since a much larger clone is just one base distant, this may be a read error. Other DNA sequences of this sample code for an identical CDR3. The chain's CDR3 is CASRRTGGSPLHF. Written as DNA, the CDR3 is TGTGCCAGTCGCCGAACAGGGGGGTCACCCCTCCACTTT. The V and J genes are TRBV19 and TRBJ1-6; 8 nucleotides align to TRBD1. The CDR3 runs 13 residues. Germline CDR1 LNHDA, CDR2 SQIVND (reference sequence). V lost 8 bases, J lost 10 bases, and 7 bases stayed unmatched.

The genes are TRBV18 and TRBJ1-4; D gene ambiguous. CDR1 and CDR2 from the germline V gene are KGHSH and LQKENI. CDR3 length: 16 residues. With 6 bases removed from V and 2 bases from J, the gap between germline ends came to 16 bases. The CDR3 here is CASSKTPSGTNEKLFF. CDR3 sequence (DNA): TGTGCCAGCTCTAAGACCCCGAGCGGGACTAATGAAAAACTGTTTTTT.

This clone was detected once. The V gene is TRBV11-3, the J gene TRBJ1-2; D is ambiguous. V was cut by 5 bases and J by 3 bases, with 4 bases left in between. Germline V gene lookup returns CDR1 SGHNT and CDR2 YENEEA. The CDR3 is 11 amino acids. CDR3 loop: CASSPYYGYTF. The CDR3 DNA reads as TGTGCCAGCAGCCCCTACTATGGCTACACCTTC.

The rearrangement joins TRBV4-3 to TRBJ1-2; weak D call: TRBD1 (6 bases). This CDR3 region has 14 residues. The V end lost 1 base, the J end lost 8 bases, and 14 bases lay between the germline ends. Germline V gene sequence: CDR1 LGHNA, CDR2 YSLEER. The CDR3 DNA follows: TGCGCCAGCAGCCAAGTCTCAGGGGTCCTCGGCTACACCTTC. It yields the protein CASSQVSGVLGYTF.

In this sample, this clone turned up a few times. This chain joins TRBV3-1 (or the pseudogene TRBV3-2) and TRBJ1-1, with D tentatively TRBD1 (5 bases). Germline CDR1 and CDR2: LGHDT and YNNKEL (reference sequence). V lost 3 bases and J lost 3, with 8 bases in between. The CDR3 totals 13 residues. For the CDR3, the DNA is TGTGCCAGCAGCCAGAAGGGGTACACTGAAGCTTTCTTT. Translation: CASSQKGYTEAFF.

V is TRBV6-5 and J is TRBJ2-3; D is perhaps TRBD1 (6 bases). The CDR3 is 14 residues long. Trimming took off 5 bases at V and 4 bases at J, with 13 bases between the two ends. Per the germline V gene, CDR1 is MNHEY and CDR2 is SVGAGI. Written as DNA, the CDR3 is TGTGCCAGCAGTACAGGGCAACTATCAGATACGCAGTATTTT. Translation gives CASSTGQLSDTQYF.